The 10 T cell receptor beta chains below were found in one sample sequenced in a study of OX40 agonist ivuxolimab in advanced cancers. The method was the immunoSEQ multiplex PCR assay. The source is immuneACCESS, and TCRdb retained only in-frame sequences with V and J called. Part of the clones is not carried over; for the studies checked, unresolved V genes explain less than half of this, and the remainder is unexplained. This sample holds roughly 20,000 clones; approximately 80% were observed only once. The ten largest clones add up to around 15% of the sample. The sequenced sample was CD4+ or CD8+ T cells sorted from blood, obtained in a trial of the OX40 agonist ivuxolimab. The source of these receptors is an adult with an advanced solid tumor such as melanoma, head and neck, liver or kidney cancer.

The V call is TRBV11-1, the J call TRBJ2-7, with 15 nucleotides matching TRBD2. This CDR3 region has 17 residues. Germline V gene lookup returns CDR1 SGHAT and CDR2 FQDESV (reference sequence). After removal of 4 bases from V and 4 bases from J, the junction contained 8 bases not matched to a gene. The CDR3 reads CASSSKGLAGGRYEQYF. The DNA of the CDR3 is TGTGCCAGCAGCTCAAAGGGACTAGCGGGGGGAAGGTACGAGCAGTACTTC.

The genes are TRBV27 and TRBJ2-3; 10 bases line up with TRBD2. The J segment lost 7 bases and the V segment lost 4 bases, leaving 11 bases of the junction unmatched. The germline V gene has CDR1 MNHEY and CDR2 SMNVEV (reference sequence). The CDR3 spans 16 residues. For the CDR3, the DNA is TGTGCCAGCAGTTCCCCCCAGCGGGAGGGTCGATATACGCAGTATTTT. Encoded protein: CASSSPQREGRYTQYF.

In nucleotides, the CDR3 is TGCGCCAGCACGACCGGGACATCCAACACTGAAGCTTTCTTT. This encodes CASTTGTSNTEAFF. The chain uses TRBV5-1 and TRBJ1-1; possibly TRBD1 for D (6 bases). V lost 6 bases to trimming and J lost 2 bases, with 14 bases between them. Germline V gene sequence: CDR1 SGHRS, CDR2 YFSETQ. The CDR3 is made up of 14 amino acids.

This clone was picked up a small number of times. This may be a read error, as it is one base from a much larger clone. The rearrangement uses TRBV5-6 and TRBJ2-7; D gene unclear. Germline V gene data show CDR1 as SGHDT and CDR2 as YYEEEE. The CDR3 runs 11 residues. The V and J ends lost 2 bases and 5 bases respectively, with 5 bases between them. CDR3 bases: TGTGCCAGCAGCTTACGGGACGAGCAGTACTTC. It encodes CASSLRDEQYF.

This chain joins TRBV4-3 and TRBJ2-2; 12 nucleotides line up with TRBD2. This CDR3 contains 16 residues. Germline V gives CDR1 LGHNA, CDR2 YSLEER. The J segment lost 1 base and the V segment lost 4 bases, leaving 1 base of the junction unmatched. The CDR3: CASSLTSGGNTGELFF. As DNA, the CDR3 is TGCGCCAGCAGCCTGACTAGCGGGGGGAACACCGGGGAGCTGTTTTTT.

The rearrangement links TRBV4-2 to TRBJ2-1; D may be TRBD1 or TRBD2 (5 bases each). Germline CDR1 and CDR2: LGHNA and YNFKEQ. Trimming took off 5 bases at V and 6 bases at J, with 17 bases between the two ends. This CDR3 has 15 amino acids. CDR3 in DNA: TGTGCCAGCAGCTCCACCGGGACCACCACCAATGAGCAGTTCTTC. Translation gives CASSSTGTTTNEQFF.

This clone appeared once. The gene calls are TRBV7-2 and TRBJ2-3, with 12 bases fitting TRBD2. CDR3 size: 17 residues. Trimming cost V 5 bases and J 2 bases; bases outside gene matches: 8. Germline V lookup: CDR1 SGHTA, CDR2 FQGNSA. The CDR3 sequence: CASSTRLAGGDTDTQYF. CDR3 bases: TGTGCCAGCAGCACCCGTCTAGCGGGGGGGGACACAGATACGCAGTATTTT.

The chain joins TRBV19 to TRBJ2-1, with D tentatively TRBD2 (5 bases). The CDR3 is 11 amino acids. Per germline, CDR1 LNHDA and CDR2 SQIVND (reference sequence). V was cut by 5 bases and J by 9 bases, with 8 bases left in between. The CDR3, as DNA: TGTGCCAGTAGTTACCTAGCTGAGCAGTTCTTC. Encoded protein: CASSYLAEQFF.

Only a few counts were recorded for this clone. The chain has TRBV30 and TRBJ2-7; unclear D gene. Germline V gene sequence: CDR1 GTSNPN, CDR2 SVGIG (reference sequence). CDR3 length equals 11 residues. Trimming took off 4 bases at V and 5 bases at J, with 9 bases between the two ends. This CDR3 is CAWTKIDEQYF. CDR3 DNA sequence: TGTGCCTGGACAAAGATCGACGAGCAGTACTTC.

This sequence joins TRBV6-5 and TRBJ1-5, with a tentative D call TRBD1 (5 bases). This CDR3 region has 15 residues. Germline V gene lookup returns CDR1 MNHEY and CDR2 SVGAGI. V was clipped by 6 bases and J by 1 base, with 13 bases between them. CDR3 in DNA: TGTGCCAGCAGCAGACAGAAGGGGAGCAATCAGCCCCAGCATTTT. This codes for CASSRQKGSNQPQHF.